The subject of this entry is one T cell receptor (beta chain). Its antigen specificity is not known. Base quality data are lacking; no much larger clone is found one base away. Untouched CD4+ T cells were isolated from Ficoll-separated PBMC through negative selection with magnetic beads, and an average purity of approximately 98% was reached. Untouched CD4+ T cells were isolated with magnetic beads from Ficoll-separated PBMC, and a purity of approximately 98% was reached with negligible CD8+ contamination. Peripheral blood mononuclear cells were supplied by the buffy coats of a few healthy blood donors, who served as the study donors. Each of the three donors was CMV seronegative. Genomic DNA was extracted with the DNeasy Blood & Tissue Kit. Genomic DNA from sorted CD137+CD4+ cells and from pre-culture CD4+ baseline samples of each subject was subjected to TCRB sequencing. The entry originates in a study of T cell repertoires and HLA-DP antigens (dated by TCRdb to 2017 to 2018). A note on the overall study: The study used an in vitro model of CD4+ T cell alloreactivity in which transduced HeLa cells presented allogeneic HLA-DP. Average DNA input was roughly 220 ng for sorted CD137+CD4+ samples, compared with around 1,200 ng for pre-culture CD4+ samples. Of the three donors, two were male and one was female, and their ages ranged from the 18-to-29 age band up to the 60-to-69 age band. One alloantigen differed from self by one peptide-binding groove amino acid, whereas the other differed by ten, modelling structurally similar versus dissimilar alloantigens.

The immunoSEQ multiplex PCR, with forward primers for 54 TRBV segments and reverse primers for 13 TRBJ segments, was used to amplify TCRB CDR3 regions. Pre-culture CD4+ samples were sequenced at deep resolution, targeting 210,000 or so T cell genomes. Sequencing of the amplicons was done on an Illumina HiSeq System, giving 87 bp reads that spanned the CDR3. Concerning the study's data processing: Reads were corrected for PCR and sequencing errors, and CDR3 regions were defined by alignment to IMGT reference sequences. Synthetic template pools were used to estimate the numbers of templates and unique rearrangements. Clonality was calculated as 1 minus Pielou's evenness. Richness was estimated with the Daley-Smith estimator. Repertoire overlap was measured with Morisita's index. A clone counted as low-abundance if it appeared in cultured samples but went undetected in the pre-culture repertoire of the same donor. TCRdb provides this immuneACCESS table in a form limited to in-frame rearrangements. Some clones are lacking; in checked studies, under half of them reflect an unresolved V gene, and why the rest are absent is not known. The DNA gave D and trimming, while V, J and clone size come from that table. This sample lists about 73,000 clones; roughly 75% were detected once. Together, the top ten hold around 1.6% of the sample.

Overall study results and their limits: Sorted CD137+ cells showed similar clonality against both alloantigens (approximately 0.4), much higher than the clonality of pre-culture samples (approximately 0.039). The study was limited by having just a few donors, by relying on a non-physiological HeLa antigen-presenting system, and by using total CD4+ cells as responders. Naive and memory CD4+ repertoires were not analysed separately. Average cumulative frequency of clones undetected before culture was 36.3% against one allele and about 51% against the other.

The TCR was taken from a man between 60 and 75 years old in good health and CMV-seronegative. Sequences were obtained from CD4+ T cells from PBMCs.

The nucleotides read TGTGCCAGCAGTGGGGGACAGGGGTATCCCTATGGCTACACCTTC. It translates as CASSGGQGYPYGYTF. The V and J genes are TRBV2 and TRBJ1-2, with 10 bases aligning to TRBD1. From V the trimming removes 4 bases and from J it removes 4 bases, while the gene matches leave 6 bases of the junction unaccounted for. Inclusive of the bounding cysteine and phenylalanine, the CDR3 is 15 residues long. Just CDR3 DNA is preserved here, 45 bases in frame from base 1. CDR1 and CDR2 were assigned from the germline V gene as SNHLY and FYNNEI. The reference TRBV2 and TRBJ1-2 proteins fill in what lies around the CDR3, so the full variable domain reads EPEVTQTPSHQVTQMGQEVILRCVPISNHLYFYWYRQILGQKVEFLVSFYNNEISEKSEIFDDQFSVERPDGSNFTLKIRSTKLEDSAMYFCASSGGQGYPYGYTFGSGTRLTVV.